A selection of T cell receptor beta chains follows, all from one sample in a study of T-cell reconstitution after alpha-beta-depleted transplantation in children. TCRdb re-analysed the PCR reads in MiXCR, keeping a single row per CDR3 protein. The data show about 500,000 distinct CDR3 sequences, less than 35% seen once. The material was PBMCs from the stem cell graft donor, obtained from the stem cell graft. The source of these receptors is a human donor who donated a stem cell graft to a child with aplastic anemia. CDR3s include the opening cysteine and the closing phenylalanine or tryptophan. The D gene is left open where the match is weak. Clone sizes are given selectively: once, few, many, or a class where the clone is expanded.

few TRBJ1-2 . TRBV12-3/TRBV12-4 CASSIGVNYGYTF TGTGCCAGCAGTATCGGGGTAAACTATGGCTACACCTTC
. TRBJ2-1 TRBD1 TRBV5-1 CASSTEGTAWDEQFF TGCGCCAGCAGCACCGAAGGGACAGCGTGGGATGAGCAGTTCTTC
few TRBJ1-5 . TRBV6-1 CASRMGGGASPQHF TGTGCCAGCAGGATGGGTGGGGGGGCATCGCCCCAGCATTTT
few TRBJ2-2 TRBD2 TRBV15 CATSRDGEREGDTGELFF TGTGCCACCAGCAGAGATGGGGAGCGGGAAGGGGACACCGGGGAGCTGTTTTTT
. TRBJ2-1 TRBD2 TRBV7-2 CASSPLLAGAYNEQFF TGTGCCAGCAGCCCCCTCCTAGCGGGGGCCTACAATGAGCAGTTCTTC
. TRBJ2-4 TRBD2 TRBV19 CASSIGTSGRQNIQYF TGTGCCAGTAGTATAGGGACTAGCGGGAGGCAAAACATTCAGTACTTC
. TRBJ1-2 . TRBV13 CASSLPANYGYTF TGTGCCAGCAGCTTACCCGCTAACTATGGCTACACCTTC
few TRBJ1-1 . TRBV5-1 CASSLLSGYNGHTEAFF TGCGCCAGCAGCTTGCTCTCCGGCTATAACGGTCACACTGAAGCTTTCTTT
few TRBJ2-3 TRBD2 TRBV20-1 CSASPSGRGADTQYF TGCAGTGCTAGCCCTAGCGGGAGGGGGGCAGATACGCAGTATTTT
. TRBJ2-6 TRBD1 TRBV5-1 CASATGASGANVLTF TGCGCCAGCGCCACAGGGGCCTCTGGGGCCAACGTCCTGACTTTC